One and the same sample provided the 28 T cell receptor beta chains below, sequenced in a study of CD8 T cells in Susac syndrome. The RNA input was about 0.45 to 1 ug, and it was reverse transcribed with random hexamers. TCRdb passed the immunoSEQ multiplex PCR reads through MiXCR, listing each CDR3 protein once. This sample has around 190,000 distinct CDR3 sequences; under 95% occur once, and the top ten carry around 0.096%. Sequencing used CD4+ T cells from PBMCs. These receptor sequences come from a human donor in good health.

The V call is TRBV25-1, the J call TRBJ1-1; TRBD1 is a possible D gene (5 bases). This CDR3 is 15 amino acids long. The V end was cut by 0 bases, the J end by 0 bases, with 8 bases between. Germline V gene data show CDR1 as MGHDK and CDR2 as SYGVNS. For the CDR3, the DNA is TGTGCCAGCAGTGAATATAGGGGTGTGAACACTGAAGCTTTCTTT. This sequence encodes CASSEYRGVNTEAFF.

The gene calls are TRBV29-1 and TRBJ2-1, with 7 bases that match TRBD2. V was pared by 3 bases and J by 10 bases, with 3 bases of the junction left unmatched. This CDR3 has 11 amino acids. Germline values: CDR1 SQVTM, CDR2 ANQGSEA. Here the CDR3 reads CSVDAGEEQFF. In nucleotides, the CDR3 is TGCAGCGTTGACGCGGGGGAAGAGCAGTTCTTC.

The V gene is TRBV14, the J gene TRBJ2-1; D not resolved. The germline CDR1 and CDR2 sequences are SGHDN and FVKESK. The CDR3 is made up of 16 amino acids. Trimming stripped 0 bases from V and 7 bases from J, with 16 bases between. DNA for the CDR3: TGTGCCAGCAGCCAAGATCTTGGAGCTCTCGCGAATGAGCAGTTCTTC. It translates to CASSQDLGALANEQFF.

The CDR3 DNA is TGTGCCAGCAGCCACCGGACAGGAGCTGGGGCCAACGTCCTGACTTTC. Encoded protein: CASSHRTGAGANVLTF. V usage is TRBV3-1 and J usage is TRBJ2-6; 7 nucleotides agree with TRBD1. V trimming: 3 bases; J trimming: 2 bases; junction bases outside the gene matches: 4. The CDR3 sequence is 16 residues long. The germline gives CDR1 LGHDT, CDR2 YNNKEL (reference sequence). Combining the CDR3 with reference TRBV3-1 and TRBJ2-6 gives the whole variable domain DTAVSQTPKYLVTQMGNDKSIKCEQNLGHDTMYWYKQDSKKFLKIMFSYNNKELIINETVPNRFSPKSPDKAHLNLHINSLELGDSAVYFCASSHRTGAGANVLTFGAGSRLTVL.

V gene TRBV7-2 combines with J gene TRBJ2-2; TRBD2 aligns across 8 bases. Unmatched junction bases numbered 3, after V lost 2 bases and J lost 1 base. CDR3 length equals 16 residues. Per germline, CDR1 SGHTA and CDR2 FQGNSA. The CDR3 DNA reads as TGTGCCAGCAGCTTAATGGCGGGAGGGAACACCGGGGAGCTGTTTTTT. It specifies CASSLMAGGNTGELFF.

This clonotype was seen just once. The chain has TRBV28 and TRBJ1-6; D gene uncertain. V was trimmed by 3 bases and J by 8 bases, leaving 2 bases between them. The CDR3 covers 11 residues. CDR1 is MDHEN and CDR2 is SYDVKM in the germline V gene. This CDR3 reads CASSFDSPLHF. The CDR3 DNA follows: TGTGCCAGCAGTTTTGATTCACCCCTCCACTTT.

The CDR3 protein is CSARDGGGQTEAFF. The CDR3 coding sequence is TGCAGTGCTAGAGATGGAGGGGGCCAGACTGAAGCTTTCTTT. The chain employs TRBV20-1 and TRBJ1-1, with TRBD1 matching over 7 bases. The junction had 6 bases not matched to a gene; V was cut back by 0 bases and J by 5 bases. CDR1 is DFQATT and CDR2 is SNEGSKA in the germline V gene (reference sequence). The CDR3 runs to 14 residues.

The rearrangement links TRBV11-1 to TRBJ2-4, with TRBD1 matching over 7 bases. There are 16 residues in the CDR3. The germline V gene encodes CDR1 SGHAT and CDR2 FQDESV (reference sequence). Trimming cost V 4 bases and J 1 base; bases outside gene matches: 7. DNA of the CDR3: TGTGCCAGCAGCTCAGAGGGGGCTTCTGCCAAAAACATTCAGTACTTC. It encodes CASSSEGASAKNIQYF.

The chain recombines TRBV7-2 with TRBJ1-5; D gene ambiguous. Trimming stripped 7 bases from V and 3 bases from J, with 16 bases between. The CDR3 contains 15 residues. The germline CDR1 and CDR2 sequences are SGHTA and FQGNSA. The CDR3 sequence is CASTLSVGVNQPQHF. The CDR3 DNA reads TGTGCCAGCACCCTGTCAGTGGGCGTCAATCAGCCCCAGCATTTT.

This chain links TRBV7-9 with TRBJ2-2; the match to TRBD2 covers 8 bases. The CDR3 sequence is 15 residues long. Germline V gene data show CDR1 as SEHNR and CDR2 as FQNEAQ (reference sequence). Trimming removed 3 bases from V and 6 bases from J; junction bases left unmatched: 6. Here the CDR3 DNA reads TGTGCCAGCAGCTTCAGCGGGGGTGAATCCGGGGAGCTGTTTTTT. This sequence encodes CASSFSGGESGELFF.

CDR3 protein: CASTSGGAREQYF. CDR3 DNA sequence: TGTGCCAGCACGAGCGGGGGGGCCCGCGAGCAGTACTTC. The J gene is TRBJ2-7, the V gene TRBV7-9; 10 bases are shared with TRBD2. The length of the CDR3 is 13 residues. V was pared by 7 bases and J by 6 bases, with 6 bases of the junction left unmatched. CDR1 is SEHNR, CDR2 FQNEAQ, per germline (reference sequence).

The chain recombines TRBV7-2 with TRBJ2-5, with TRBD2 matching over 8 bases. With 0 bases clipped from V and 5 bases from J, the junction kept 5 bases outside the gene matches. This CDR3 spans 15 amino acids. Germline CDR1 reads SGHTA; CDR2 reads FQGNSA. The CDR3 DNA follows: TGTGCCAGCAGCTTAGCTAGCGGGGCTCGGGAGACCCAGTACTTC. This gives the protein CASSLASGARETQYF.

The rearrangement uses TRBV4-1 and TRBJ1-2; the D is unclear. The V gene lost 0 bases and the J gene lost 3 bases, with 5 bases spanning the gap. CDR3 length: 13 residues. CDR1 and CDR2 from the germline V gene are MGHRA and YSYEKL. This CDR3 is CASSQDNYYGYTF. The CDR3 DNA follows: TGCGCCAGCAGCCAAGACAACTACTATGGCTACACCTTC.

This clonotype was found a few times. One junction end disagrees with the germline gene, perhaps due to a read error. The genes are TRBV5-1 and TRBJ2-3, with unresolved D. The CDR3 is 13 residues long. Germline CDR1 reads SGHRS; CDR2 reads YFSETQ. The CDR3 DNA reads TGTGCCAGCAGTTTACCTGGCACAGATACGCAGTATTTT. It specifies CASSLPGTDTQYF.

This clonotype was seen once. The chain joins TRBV2 to TRBJ2-3; a weak D match, TRBD2 (6 bases). This CDR3 spans 16 amino acids. Germline CDR1 and CDR2: SNHLY and FYNNEI. The ends were cut back, 6 bases at V and 2 bases at J, with 18 bases in the middle. CDR3 nucleotide sequence: TGTGCCAGCAGCTGGACTATCCGTAGCCCCACAGATACGCAGTATTTT. It translates to CASSWTIRSPTDTQYF.

The chain is built from TRBV6-6 and TRBJ2-1; 10 bases line up with TRBD1. This CDR3 region has 15 residues. Trimming took 6 bases from V and 3 from J; bases not matched to a gene: 5. The germline V gene has CDR1 MNHNY and CDR2 SVGAGI (reference sequence). The CDR3 spells CASRTGTGDYNEQFF. CDR3 sequence (DNA): TGTGCCAGCAGGACCGGGACAGGGGACTACAATGAGCAGTTCTTC.

The V call is TRBV5-1, the J call TRBJ2-3; 7 bases fit TRBD1. Germline V lookup: CDR1 SGHRS, CDR2 YFSETQ. This CDR3 is 17 amino acids long. Losses at the gene ends were 5 bases for V and 2 bases for J; bases not matched to a gene: 14. The CDR3 DNA reads TGCGCCAGCAGTCAGGTTAGGGGGCGAGAAATCACAGATACGCAGTATTTT. It encodes CASSQVRGREITDTQYF.

The chain carries TRBV6-6 and TRBJ1-4; the D is unclear. The germline V and J ends were trimmed by 8 bases and 7 bases, with 17 bases remaining between them. This CDR3 is built from 14 residues. In germline, CDR1 is MNHNY, CDR2 SVGAGI (reference sequence). The CDR3 protein is CASLGRRVVEKLFF. The DNA of the CDR3 is TGTGCCAGCCTGGGCCGCCGGGTGGTTGAAAAACTGTTTTTT.

CDR3 nucleotides: TGTGCCAGCAGCTCGGGGACAGGGAACATGAACACTGAAGCTTTCTTT. This sequence encodes CASSSGTGNMNTEAFF. The rearrangement joins TRBV7-9 to TRBJ1-1; 9 nucleotides match TRBD1. The trim removed 4 bases at V and 0 bases at J, leaving 6 bases unmatched. The CDR3 has 16 amino acids. Germline V gene lookup returns CDR1 SEHNR and CDR2 FQNEAQ (reference sequence).

The chain links TRBV3-1 to TRBJ1-1; perhaps TRBD1 as D (5 bases). Germline V lookup: CDR1 LGHDT, CDR2 YNNKEL (reference sequence). V dropped 4 bases and J dropped 4 bases, with 13 bases sitting between them. CDR3 length: 14 amino acids. The CDR3 reads CASSPLGTGTEAFF. CDR3 DNA sequence: TGTGCCAGCAGCCCTCTAGGGACCGGCACTGAAGCTTTCTTT.

This sequence joins TRBV14 and TRBJ1-1; D not resolved. Per the germline V gene, CDR1 is SGHDN and CDR2 is FVKESK. The CDR3 covers 14 residues. Trimming left V 1 base short and J 6 bases short, with 12 bases between. Here the CDR3 DNA reads TGTGCCAGCAGCCAAGTAGGCGTTGCTGCTGAAGCTTTCTTT. As protein: CASSQVGVAAEAFF.

The genes are TRBV5-6 and TRBJ1-2; perhaps TRBD1 as D (6 bases). There are 14 residues in the CDR3. V lost 0 bases to trimming and J lost 4 bases, with 10 bases between them. Per germline, CDR1 SGHDT and CDR2 YYEEEE. The CDR3 loop is CASSLAGQSYGYTF. In DNA, the CDR3 is TGTGCCAGCAGCTTGGCCGGACAGAGCTATGGCTACACCTTC.

The V gene is TRBV19, the J gene TRBJ1-5, with TRBD1 matching 9 bases. Germline CDR1 is LNHDA and CDR2 is SQIVND (reference sequence). This CDR3 contains 16 residues. Trimming removed 4 bases from V and 2 bases from J; junction bases left unmatched: 6. CDR3 residues: CASSTQTGGGNQPQHF. DNA for the CDR3: TGTGCCAGTAGTACCCAAACAGGGGGCGGCAATCAGCCCCAGCATTTT.

In DNA form, the CDR3 reads TGTGCCAGCAGCGCCAATGCGGGAGTGAATGCGTCACCCCTCCACTTT. Translating it yields CASSANAGVNASPLHF. The chain has TRBV5-6 and TRBJ1-6; D not resolved. The CDR3 has 16 amino acids. Trimming stripped 4 bases from V and 10 bases from J, with 21 bases between. Germline CDR1 reads SGHDT; CDR2 reads YYEEEE.

The chain recombines TRBV19 with TRBJ1-1; D is unresolved. Trimming took off 4 bases at V and 5 bases at J, with 17 bases between the two ends. This CDR3 is 15 amino acids long. Germline assignment: CDR1 LNHDA and CDR2 SQIVND (reference sequence). CDR3 nucleotide sequence: TGTGCCAGTAGTAACCGCTGGGCGTCCGGTACTGAAGCTTTCTTT. Amino acid sequence: CASSNRWASGTEAFF.

The chain is built from TRBV5-1 and TRBJ2-7; D call uncertain. Germline-derived CDR1 and CDR2 are SGHRS and YFSETQ. Trimming removed 5 bases at V and 4 bases at J, with 7 bases between. This CDR3 contains 11 residues. This CDR3 reads CASRDGYEQYF. CDR3 bases: TGCGCCAGCAGGGACGGTTACGAGCAGTACTTC.

The chain is built from TRBV6-1 and TRBJ1-1; D is possibly TRBD1 (5 bases). CDR1 is MNHNS and CDR2 is SASEGT in the germline V gene. Deletions cut 0 bases from V and 6 bases from J, with 5 bases between. The CDR3 covers 12 residues. The CDR3 DNA is TGTGCCAGCAGTGAAGCCAGGGCTGAAGCTTTCTTT. Amino acids: CASSEARAEAFF.

The chain carries TRBV27 and TRBJ1-1; TRBD1 is a possible D gene (5 bases). The CDR3 sequence is 16 residues long. The germline V gene has CDR1 MNHEY and CDR2 SMNVEV (reference sequence). The germline V and J ends were trimmed by 6 bases and 1 base, with 18 bases remaining between them. This CDR3 reads CASRYASAGKNTEAFF. Written as DNA, the CDR3 is TGTGCCAGCAGATACGCATCGGCAGGGAAGAACACTGAAGCTTTCTTT.